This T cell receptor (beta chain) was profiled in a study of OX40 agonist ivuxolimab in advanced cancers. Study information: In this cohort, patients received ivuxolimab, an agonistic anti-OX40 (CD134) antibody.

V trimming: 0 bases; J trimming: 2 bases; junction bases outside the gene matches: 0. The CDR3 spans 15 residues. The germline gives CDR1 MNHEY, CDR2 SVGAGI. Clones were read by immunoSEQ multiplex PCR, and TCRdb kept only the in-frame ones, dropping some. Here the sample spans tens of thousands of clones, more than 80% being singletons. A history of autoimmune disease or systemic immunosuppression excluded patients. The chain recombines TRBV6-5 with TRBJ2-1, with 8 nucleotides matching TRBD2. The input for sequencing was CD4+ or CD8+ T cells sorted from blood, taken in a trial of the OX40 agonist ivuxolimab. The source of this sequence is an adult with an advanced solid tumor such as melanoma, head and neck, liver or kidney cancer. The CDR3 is CASSYSSGAYNEQFF. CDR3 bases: TGTGCCAGCAGTTACTCTAGCGGGGCCTACAATGAGCAGTTCTTC.